This T cell receptor (beta chain) comes out of a study of cytomegalovirus exposure and HLA in healthy donors (dated by TCRdb to 2016 to 2017). Turning to the overall study: An earlier analysis of fewer than 750 of the donors reported 276 Gb of sequence data and 117 million unique TCR beta sequences obtained from about 180 million T cells. All discovery cohort repertoires had been generated using a single sequencing platform. Typing coverage differed by locus: A, B, C, DRB1 and DQB1 were typed in about 620-640 donors, DQA1 in 522, DPA1 in around 600, and DPB1 in about 450. Donor age, sex, ethnicity and CMV serostatus were collected together with the repertoire data. An earlier analysis of 500 to 750 of the donors applied high-throughput TCR beta sequencing to assess whether each TCR beta V gene segment acted as functional or pseudogenic. The study profiled the T cell repertoires of 550 to 700 subjects by immunosequencing and related them to cytomegalovirus serostatus. Of the approximately 400 genotyped donors, roughly 80% fell in the genetic ancestry cluster associated with self-reported Caucasian donors. Among about 400 genotyped donors of the cohort, an average of around 240,000 unique TCR beta nucleotide sequences was sequenced per donor, of which roughly 17% were non-productive. The study was designed to test whether signatures of past pathogen exposure could be identified by cataloging public T cell receptors. HLA typing included class I and class II loci at four-digit resolution. A separate validation cohort of over a hundred different subjects was used in addition to the 666-subject first cohort. An early release that covered about 640 HLA-typed donors contained around 330 gigabases of sequencing data and 85 million to 100 million unique TCR sequences. A later analysis re-examined previously published TCR beta repertoires from 610 or so donors and added high-resolution HLA genotyping to investigate patterns of TCR occurrence. The later analysis used no new phenotypic data to find candidate immune exposures, relying instead on TCR beta sequences and their occurrence across donors. Four or five DR-DQ haplotypes were treated as single units for association and clustering because of strong linkage in the cohort. To predict cytomegalovirus infection status, the study brought together high-throughput TCR immunosequencing, statistical association of individual TCRs with disease status, and machine learning. In a later genetic analysis, genome-wide SNP genotypes for about three fifths of the 666 donors were used, and that subset was treated as a discovery cohort.

This clone is a singleton in its sample. Its antigen remains undetermined. The input lacks base qualities; no much larger clone sits a single base away. The CDR3 sequence holds 15 residues, the cysteine and phenylalanine included. The only DNA kept is the CDR3, 45 bases in frame from the first base. CDR1 and CDR2 (GTSNPN, SVGIG) derive from the germline V gene (reference sequence). Clipping removes 7 bases from V and 3 bases from J, with 13 as the unmatched junction base count. The library came from the immunoSEQ multiplex PCR assay. A mixture of 60 forward primers for TCR Vbeta segments and 13 reverse primers for TCR Jbeta segments was used in the multiplex PCR. A multiplex PCR assay on genomic DNA amplified the CDR3 region of rearranged TCR beta genes. On the Illumina HiSeq System, the amplified TCR beta libraries were sequenced as 87-base-pair reads. In the source study's methods: A later analysis tallied some 79 million unique TCR beta chains across the approximately 670 repertoires, and about 10 million of those chains were shared by two or more donors. Raw reads were error-corrected and collapsed into unique sequences by a nearest-neighbor algorithm in which closely related sequences were merged to remove PCR and sequencing errors. CDR3 sequences were aligned to IMGT reference sequences to assign V, D and J gene segments. For a sequence to be retained, at least a six-nucleotide match to both a V gene segment and a J gene segment was required. A rearrangement counted as productive if the CDR3 had no stop codons and remained in frame with V and J, and every other rearrangement counted as non-productive. CDR3 was defined by IMGT convention, running from the second conserved V-encoded cysteine to the conserved J-encoded phenylalanine. Sequences without an unambiguous match to a single V gene segment were excluded from the earlier analysis of several hundred of the donors. An earlier analysis of 500 to 700 of the donors classified V segments as functional when productive rearrangements were above 56.7% and as segregating when the standard deviation between donors was above 5%. A statistical classification framework was built to diagnose cytomegalovirus status from the catalog of TCR beta chain sequences. In a later analysis, TCR nucleotide sequences were compared against IMGT/GENE-DB human TR gene sequences so that V and J genes could be assigned. In a later analysis, CDR3 sequences and most-parsimonious VDJ recombination scenarios were assigned using the TCRdist pipeline. In a later analysis, each TCR beta chain was defined by its CDR3 amino acid sequence together with its V-gene family, and reads lacking a unique V-gene family were excluded. A later analysis removed 550 to 700 highly shared, low-generation-probability nucleotide sequences to deal with suspected cross-contamination and a sequencing artifact. In a later analysis, a clonal expansion index for each public chain was calculated from normalized within-repertoire ranks of inferred template counts. Generation probabilities in a later analysis came from a VDJ recombination model fitted to out-of-frame rearrangements, and those results were checked against IGoR. In a later analysis, TCR-TCR, TCR-HLA and TCR-CMV co-occurrence was scored with hypergeometric tests, and a repertoire-size bias correction was applied to TCR pairs. False discovery rates were estimated in a later analysis by permuting HLA or CMV assignments 20 times. In a later analysis, co-occurring TCRs were grouped with DBSCAN, and TCRdist sequence similarity was added when clustering was performed within HLA-allele-positive subsets. Co-occurrence clustering excluded repertoires with fewer than 30,000 or more than 120,000 public chains, plus five with anomalous nucleotide sharing. Not all clones reach the TCRdb copy of this immuneACCESS table, which keeps in-frame sequences only. Checked studies attribute under half of the gap to unresolved V genes and leave the rest unexplained. V and J calls and clone size are those listed in that table; D and trimming were worked out from the DNA. Across this sample there are 100,000 to 150,000 clones, with roughly three quarters seen only once. The ten largest make up around 1.5% of the sample.

Broad study findings and their caveats: A further reported finding was that TCR beta sequences accurately predicted the HLA-A and HLA-B alleles for most subjects in the first cohort. A cluster of highly shared sequence variants was judged likely to be a technical artifact of the sequencing pipeline. According to a later analysis, most CMV-associated TCR beta chains appeared to be HLA-restricted, and the HLA associations seemed to be driven largely by CMV exposure. For the cohort, immune exposure information was limited to CMV serostatus. According to a later genetic analysis, donors in an Asian-associated ancestry cluster had fewer N-insertions in productive TCRs than the approximately 700-donor mean. A few of the identified cytomegalovirus-associated TCR beta chains were confirmed in vitro to be specific for cytomegalovirus antigens. In both the original and validation cohorts, the classifier was reported to diagnose cytomegalovirus status with high specificity and sensitivity. A total of 164 TCR beta chains were listed by the study as associated with cytomegalovirus. Presence/absence analyses assumed roughly uniform sequencing depth across donors, an assumption that may not hold. Because the 87-base-pair reads could not distinguish some IMGT-functional V segments, including TRBV6-2 and TRBV6-3, those segments were excluded. In a later analysis, several top co-occurrence clusters were reported to appear linked to parvovirus B19, influenza, CMV and Epstein-Barr virus. A later genetic analysis associated a missense DCLRE1C variant with V-gene and J-gene trimming of TCR beta chains, and an independent cohort replicated the association. According to the authors, the approach could potentially be generalized to other disease states and immunological phenotypes. Because counts were too low, about 15 rarely observed V segments, including chromosome 9 orphons, were left out of the earlier analysis of about 500 of the donors. HLA typing was unavailable for some donors at each locus, so association tests used only the typed subset. This cohort had only TCR beta chains sequenced, and the lack of alpha or paired-chain data limited which features could be detected. While some public TCRs were present in many individuals, most TCR sequences turned up only very rarely across donors. Specific HLA alleles were associated with about 17,000 TCR beta sequences at a false discovery rate of 0.05 in a later analysis. In a later analysis, TCR association rates were found to vary across HLA loci, with the most associated TCRs seen for DRB1 alleles and the fewest for HLA-C alleles. Broadly in line with IMGT annotations, most TCR beta V segments showed up in productive rearrangements about 87% or about 30% of the time in an earlier analysis of several hundred of the donors. Assigning TCR associations to individual alleles was difficult when HLA alleles, especially DR and DQ, strongly co-occurred. Linkage disequilibrium might explain the correlated functional status among segregating V segments, but an unknown experimental factor could not be excluded. Compared with equally common non-associated chains, HLA-associated TCR beta chains in a later analysis were more clonally expanded and had lower generation probabilities.

The cohort comprised around 690 healthy bone marrow donors. Cohort members were all nominally healthy when sampled, although unrecorded immune exposures were likely present. The donor tested CMV seronegative, placing the donor among the approximately 400 seronegative members of the cohort. A peripheral blood sample was provided by each donor, and peripheral blood mononuclear cells were used for TCR beta sequencing. The Qiagen DNeasy Blood Extraction Kit was used to extract genomic DNA from the blood cell samples. Sequenced material: PBMCs. The sequence joins TRBV30 to TRBJ2-7; 9 bases in the middle match TRBD1. The receptor was derived from a woman in her late teens or twenties in good health and CMV-seronegative. The CDR3 protein sequence reads: CAYYPPGTGYYEQYF. The nucleotide sequence is given as TGTGCCTACTACCCCCCGGGGACAGGGTACTACGAGCAGTACTTC.